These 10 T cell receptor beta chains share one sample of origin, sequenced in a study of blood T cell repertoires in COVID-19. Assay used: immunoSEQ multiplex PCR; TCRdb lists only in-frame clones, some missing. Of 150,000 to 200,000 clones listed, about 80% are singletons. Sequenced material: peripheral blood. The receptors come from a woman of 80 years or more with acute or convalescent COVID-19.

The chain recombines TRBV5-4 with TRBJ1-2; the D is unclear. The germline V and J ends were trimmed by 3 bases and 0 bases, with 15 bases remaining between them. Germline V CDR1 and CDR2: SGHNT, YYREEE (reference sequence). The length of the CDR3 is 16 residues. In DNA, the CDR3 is TGTGCCAGCAGCTACCCCATTAGCGACTCTAACTATGGCTACACCTTC. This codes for CASSYPISDSNYGYTF.

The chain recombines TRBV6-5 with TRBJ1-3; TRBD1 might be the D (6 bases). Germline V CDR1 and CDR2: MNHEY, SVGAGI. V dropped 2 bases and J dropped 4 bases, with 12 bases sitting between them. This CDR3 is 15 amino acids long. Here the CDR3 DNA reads TGTGCCAGCAGTTACGCAGGGGTTCGGGGAAACACCATATATTTT. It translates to CASSYAGVRGNTIYF.

The CDR3 loop is CASTSGSTDTQYF. The CDR3 coding sequence is TGTGCCAGCACCTCCGGGAGCACAGATACGCAGTATTTT. The V and J genes are TRBV11-2 and TRBJ2-3; D not certain. The CDR3 is 13 amino acids. The V and J ends lost 7 bases and 0 bases respectively, with 8 bases between them. From germline, CDR1 is SGHAT and CDR2 FQNNGV. Using reference TRBV11-2 and TRBJ2-3 for the parts outside the CDR3, the full variable domain is EAGVAQSPRYKIIEKRQSVAFWCNPISGHATLYWYQQILGQGPKLLIQFQNNGVVDDSQLPKDRFSAERLKGVDSTLKIQPAKLEDSAVYLCASTSGSTDTQYFGPGTRLTVL.

CDR3 nucleotide sequence: TGTGCCAGCAGCCGGGACAGGTTAAAGAACGATGAGCAGTTCTTC. This codes for CASSRDRLKNDEQFF. The chain has TRBV7-2 and TRBJ2-1; 8 nucleotides agree with TRBD1. This CDR3 region has 15 residues. V lost 5 bases, J lost 8 bases, and 11 bases stayed unmatched. Germline V CDR1 and CDR2: SGHTA, FQGNSA.

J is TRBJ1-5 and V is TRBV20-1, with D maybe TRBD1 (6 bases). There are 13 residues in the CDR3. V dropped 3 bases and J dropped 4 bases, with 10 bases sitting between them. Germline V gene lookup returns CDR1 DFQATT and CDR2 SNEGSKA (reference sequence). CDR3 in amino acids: CSASTGNNQPQHF. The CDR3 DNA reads TGCAGTGCTAGTACAGGGAATAATCAGCCCCAGCATTTT.

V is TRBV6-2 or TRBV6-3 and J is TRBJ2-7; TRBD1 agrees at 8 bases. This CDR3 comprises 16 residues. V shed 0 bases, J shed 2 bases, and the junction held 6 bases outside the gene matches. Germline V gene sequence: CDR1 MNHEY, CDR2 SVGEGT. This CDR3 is CASSYSRTGFPYEQYF. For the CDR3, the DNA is TGTGCCAGCAGTTACTCGCGGACAGGGTTCCCCTACGAGCAGTACTTC.

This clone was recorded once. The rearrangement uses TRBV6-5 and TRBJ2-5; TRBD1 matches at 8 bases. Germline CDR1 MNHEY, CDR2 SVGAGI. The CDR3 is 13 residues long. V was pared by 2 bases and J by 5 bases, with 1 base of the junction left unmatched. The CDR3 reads CASSYNRGETQYF. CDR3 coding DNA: TGTGCCAGCAGTTACAACAGGGGGGAGACCCAGTACTTC.

CDR3 in amino acids: CSVEAGFEAFF. CDR3 bases: TGCAGCGTTGAGGCCGGGTTTGAAGCTTTCTTT. The chain links TRBV29-1 to TRBJ1-1; D unclear. V was shortened by 3 bases and J by 7 bases, with 9 bases between the two germline ends. CDR3 length: 11 amino acids. Per germline, CDR1 SQVTM and CDR2 ANQGSEA.

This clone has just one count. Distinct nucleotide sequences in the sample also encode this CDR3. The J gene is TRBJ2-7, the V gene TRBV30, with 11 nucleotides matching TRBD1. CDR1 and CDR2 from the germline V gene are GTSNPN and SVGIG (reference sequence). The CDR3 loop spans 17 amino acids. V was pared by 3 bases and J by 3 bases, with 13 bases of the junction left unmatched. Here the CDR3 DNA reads TGTGCCTGGAGAATCGCCCTTGGGACAGGGGGTTACTACGAGCAGTACTTC. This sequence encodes CAWRIALGTGGYYEQYF.

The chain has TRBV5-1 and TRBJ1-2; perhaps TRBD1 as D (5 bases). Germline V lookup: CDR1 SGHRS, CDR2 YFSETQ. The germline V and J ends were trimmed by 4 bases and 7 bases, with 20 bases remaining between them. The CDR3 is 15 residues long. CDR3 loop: CASSPPGLGSGGYTF. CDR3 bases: TGCGCCAGCAGCCCTCCGGGACTGGGGTCGGGTGGCTACACCTTC.